A selection of T cell receptor beta chains follows, all from one sample in a study of cytomegalovirus exposure and HLA in healthy donors. Clones were read by immunoSEQ multiplex PCR, and TCRdb kept only the in-frame ones, dropping some. The sample includes roughly 100,000 clones. Material: PBMCs. Source of these receptors: a man aged 50 to 60 in good health and CMV-seropositive. The CDR3 runs from the conserved cysteine through the conserved F or W. The D gene is left open where the match is weak.

>TRBV6-5|-|TRBJ2-7
TGTGCCAGCAGTTACTCCATGGGGGGCGAGCAGTACTTC
CASSYSMGGEQYF
>TRBV2|-|TRBJ1-1
TGTGCCAGCAGTAATAGATATGAAGCTTTCTTT
CASSNRYEAFF
>TRBV29-1|-|TRBJ1-1
TGCAGCGTATCCCCCTCGGGGAAGGAGAGGACTGAAGCTTTCTTT
CSVSPSGKERTEAFF
>TRBV19|-|TRBJ1-6
TGTGCCAGTAATTCGGGGGGGGCCGTGGATAATTCACCCCTCCACTTT
CASNSGGAVDNSPLHF
>TRBV5-6|-|TRBJ2-1
TGTGCCAGCAGCTTGCTCTTCCCCATGTGGCATGAGCAGTTCTTC
CASSLLFPMWHEQFF
>TRBV30|-|TRBJ1-3
TGTGCCTGGAGTAGACTACAGACTAACTCTGGAAACACCATATATTTT
CAWSRLQTNSGNTIYF
>TRBV27|TRBD1|TRBJ2-7
TGTGCCAGCAGTCGACAGGGGCCCCTTCGGGAGCAGTACTTC
CASSRQGPLREQYF
>TRBV19|TRBD2|TRBJ2-2
TGTGCCAGTAGTCTTATCGGGGAGGGTATCTCCGGGGAGCTGTTTTTT
CASSLIGEGISGELFF
>TRBV5-1|TRBD1|TRBJ1-2
TGCGCCACCTCCCCGACAGGGACCCACTATGGCTACACCTTC
CATSPTGTHYGYTF
>TRBV6-6|TRBD1|TRBJ1-1
TGTGCCAGCAGCCCCTCCGACAGGGATGCTTTCTTT
CASSPSDRDAFF
>TRBV7-9|TRBD1|TRBJ2-5
TGTGCCAGCAGCTTCCAACCGGGACAGGACAGGTGGGCCCAGTACTTC
CASSFQPGQDRWAQYF
>TRBV5-1|-|TRBJ2-1
TGCGCCAGCAGCCCCCGAACGAGCTCCTACAATGAGCAGTTCTTC
CASSPRTSSYNEQFF
>TRBV4-2|TRBD1|TRBJ2-6
TGTGCCAGCAGCCAAGTCCGACAGGGCTCTGGGGCCAACGTCCTGACTTTC
CASSQVRQGSGANVLTF
>TRBV7-9|-|TRBJ1-1
TGTGCCAGCAGCCCGGGGGGGACGCCCGAAGCTTTCTTT
CASSPGGTPEAFF
>TRBV18|-|TRBJ1-2
TGTGCCAGCTCACCCCCCGGGTCAGATGGCTACACCTTC
CASSPPGSDGYTF
>TRBV19|-|TRBJ2-7
TGTGCCAGTAGGGACTTGAGCTCCTACGAGCAGTACTTC
CASRDLSSYEQYF
>TRBV13|-|TRBJ2-1
TGTGCCAGCAGCTTTTCGCCTAAAAATGAGCAGTTCTTC
CASSFSPKNEQFF
>TRBV5-1|TRBD1|TRBJ1-2
TGCGCCAGCAGCGGAACAGGGGTTAACTATGGCTACACCTTC
CASSGTGVNYGYTF
>TRBV19|TRBD1|TRBJ1-2
TGTGCCAGTAGTATAGGACAGGGGGTTGAGTATGGCTACACCTTC
CASSIGQGVEYGYTF
>TRBV5-6|TRBD2|TRBJ2-3
TGTGCCAGCAGCTCAGATCGACTAGCGGAGCGCACAGATACGCAGTATTTT
CASSSDRLAERTDTQYF
>TRBV19|TRBD2|TRBJ2-2
TGTGCCAGTAGTCAACCGGGACTAGCGGGAGGGCCCGGGGAGCTGTTTTTT
CASSQPGLAGGPGELFF
>TRBV29-1|-|TRBJ1-2
TGCAGCGGAGGGGAGGAGGTTGGCTACACCTTC
CSGGEEVGYTF
>TRBV5-4|TRBD1|TRBJ2-1
TGTGCCAGCAGCTTGGCCGGACAGGGAACCAACAATGAGCAGTTCTTC
CASSLAGQGTNNEQFF
>TRBV9|-|TRBJ2-3
TGTGCCAGCAGCGTAGCTTCCCCAGATACGCAGTATTTT
CASSVASPDTQYF
>TRBV27|-|TRBJ1-5
TGTGCCAGCAGTTTACTCGGGGGAGTGGGCAATCAGCCCCAGCATTTT
CASSLLGGVGNQPQHF
>TRBV6-6|-|TRBJ2-1
TGTGCCAGCAGTCTTTACTCCTACAATGAGCAGTTCTTC
CASSLYSYNEQFF
>TRBV7-9|-|TRBJ1-2
TGTGCCAGCAGCTTAGGCAGGGGCTACACCTTC
CASSLGRGYTF
>TRBV7-2|TRBD2|TRBJ2-7
TGTGCCAGCAGCTCTCGGCGGGGAGGGAGCTCCTACGAGCAGTACTTC
CASSSRRGGSSYEQYF
>TRBV28|-|TRBJ1-2
TGTGCCAGCAGTCTACTGGACAGACTAAGCTATGGCTACACCTTC
CASSLLDRLSYGYTF
>TRBV4-1|TRBD1|TRBJ1-5
TGCGCCAGCAGCCATACAAACAGGGGGCGCAATCAGCCCCAGCATTTT
CASSHTNRGRNQPQHF
>TRBV7-2|TRBD2|TRBJ2-3
TGTGCCAGCAGCTTAGCCCTCATAGCGGGAGCCAAGAGAACAGATACGCAGTATTTT
CASSLALIAGAKRTDTQYF
>TRBV19|-|TRBJ2-1
TGTGCCAGTAGCCCCCGGGGATACAATGAGCAGTTCTTC
CASSPRGYNEQFF
>TRBV18|-|TRBJ1-1
TGTGCCAGCTCCTTGTCATATCTAGTGGTTACTGAAGCTTTCTTT
CASSLSYLVVTEAFF